This T cell receptor (beta chain) stems from a study of T cell responses to AZD1222 COVID-19 vaccine. Sequenced by immunoSEQ multiplex PCR; TCRdb stores in-frame clones only, minus some. This sample has roughly 110,000 clones, with less than 95% found just once. Comments on this clone: The target antigen is unknown.

Study conclusions and caveats: In a largely white British group with more females than males, clonal diversity was possibly underestimated. Breadth and depth of Spike-specific TCRs rose after two AZD1222 doses. Regions left unmutated in variants are reportedly the target of nearly half of spike-specific TCRs.

Source: peripheral blood, taken 28 days after the second AZD1222 dose. This TCR derives from an adult who received the AZD1222 COVID-19 vaccine.

The CDR3 region has the DNA TGTGCCACCAGTAACCAGGACACCCCCCATGGCTACACCTTC. Its protein is CATSNQDTPHGYTF. The V call is TRBV24-1, the J call TRBJ1-2; D possibly corresponds to TRBD1 (5 bases). CDR3 size: 14 residues. Germline values: CDR1 KGHDR, CDR2 SFDVKD. The V end was cut by 6 bases, the J end by 6 bases, with 16 bases between.